Listed here are 8 T cell receptor beta chains from one sample, sequenced in a study of T cell changes during pregnancy in multiple sclerosis. Produced via immunoSEQ multiplex PCR; TCRdb's table is partial and in-frame only. Altogether roughly 64,000 clones are present, around 96% being singletons, with the ten largest covering roughly 2.5%. The sequencing here drew on CD8+ T cells from peripheral blood mononuclear cells, taken after pregnancy. All receptors come from a female donor with multiple sclerosis, enrolled in a pregnancy study.

The gene calls are TRBV6-4 and TRBJ2-5, with no clear D. CDR1 and CDR2 (germline): MRHNA, SNTAGT. CDR3 length equals 14 residues. The ends were cut back, 10 bases at V and 0 bases at J, with 15 bases in the middle. The CDR3 nucleotides are TGTGCCACCCCCTGCTTAGAGGACCAAGAGACCCAGTACTTC. Its protein product is CATPCLEDQETQYF.

DNA for the CDR3: TGTGCCAGCAACACAGGGGGCGGTGTCCCCTACACCTTC. Its translation: CASNTGGGVPYTF. The rearrangement joins TRBV5-5 to TRBJ1-2; TRBD1 matches at 9 bases. This CDR3 has 13 residues. Per the germline V gene, CDR1 is SGHKS and CDR2 is YYEKEE (reference sequence). V shed 6 bases and J 10 bases; nucleotides not matched to a gene: 10.

This clone showed up just a few times. The rearrangement links TRBV5-4 to TRBJ1-2; no firm D call. The CDR3 runs 14 residues. From germline, CDR1 is SGHNT and CDR2 YYREEE (reference sequence). V lost 7 bases to trimming and J lost 3 bases, with 16 bases between them. The CDR3 spells CASSHPQLYYGYTF. The DNA of the CDR3 is TGTGCCAGCTCCCACCCCCAGTTGTACTATGGCTACACCTTC.

The chain combines TRBV14 with TRBJ2-6; D gene ambiguous. The CDR3 has 14 residues. Germline V gives CDR1 SGHDN, CDR2 FVKESK. With 4 bases removed from V and 4 bases from J, the gap between germline ends came to 8 bases. The CDR3 is CASSRQLGANVLTF. CDR3 sequence (DNA): TGTGCCAGCAGCCGCCAGTTGGGGGCCAACGTCCTGACTTTC.

V usage is TRBV30 and J usage is TRBJ2-7; 12 nucleotides align to TRBD2. Germline V gene lookup returns CDR1 GTSNPN and CDR2 SVGIG (reference sequence). The J segment lost 0 bases and the V segment lost 5 bases, leaving 11 bases of the junction unmatched. The CDR3 is made up of 17 amino acids. In nucleotides, the CDR3 is TGTGCCTGGCGTCCCGCCTTGACTAGCGGGAGCTCCTACGAGCAGTACTTC. This translates into CAWRPALTSGSSYEQYF.

Details on this clone: One junction end does not reproduce the germline sequence, and a read error may be involved. The chain employs TRBV27 and TRBJ2-3; 9 nucleotides line up with TRBD2. Looked up from germline, CDR1 is MNHEY and CDR2 is SMNVEV (reference sequence). This CDR3 region has 15 residues. The CDR3 reads CASSHDGTSIDTQYF. As DNA, the CDR3 is TGTGCCAGCAGTCACGATGGGACTAGCATAGATACGCAGTATTTT.

About this clone: At one of its ends the junction is not consistent with the germline gene, which may arise from a read error. V gene TRBV10-2 combines with J gene TRBJ1-1; D not resolved. Germline V gives CDR1 WSHSY, CDR2 SAAADI. The CDR3 is 15 residues long. As DNA, the CDR3 is TGCGCCAGCAGTGAGGCCGTTGGAGGGCCCACTGAATCTTTCTTT. The encoded protein is CASSEAVGGPTESFF.

The chain carries TRBV13 and TRBJ1-3, with D perhaps matching TRBD1 (6 bases). V lost 5 bases, J lost 3 bases, and 26 bases lay in between. CDR3 size: 19 residues. Germline assignment: CDR1 PRHDT and CDR2 FYEKMQ (reference sequence). CDR3 protein: CASSPPLGPSGEIGNTIYF. The CDR3 DNA is TGTGCCAGCAGCCCCCCGCTGGGCCCATCAGGGGAAATTGGAAACACCATATATTTT.